This T cell receptor (beta chain) came from a study of molecular identifiers for immune sequencing clone quantification. Study as a whole: Replicate experiments divided RNA from 20,000 or 100,000 naive CD8 cells into five parts and sequenced four. Findings of the study overall: Spiked Jurkat TCR RNA equivalent to one cell was reportedly detectable in about a million naive cells. Clone sizes that are highly expanded could be underestimated when identical TCR molecules share a barcode.

TCRdb passed the PCR reads through MiXCR, listing each CDR3 protein once. This sample has about 510,000 distinct CDR3 sequences, with around 21% found just once. This clonotype appeared many times. The antigen is not known. The germline gives CDR1 DFQATT, CDR2 SNEGSKA (reference sequence). Losses at the gene ends were 5 bases for V and 4 bases for J; bases not matched to a gene: 12. There are 15 residues in the CDR3. This chain connects TRBV20-1 to TRBJ2-3; 7 positions match TRBD2. This sequence was found in a human donor in good health. Some libraries in this study had Jurkat cell RNA spiked in. The source material was naive CD8+ T cells from blood, with Jurkat cell RNA spiked in. Subset of the sample: FACS-sorted CD8+CD4-CCR7+CD45RA+ naive T cells. Here the CDR3 DNA reads TGCAGTGCTCCAGTCGGGGAGGGTGGAGCAGATACGCAGTATTTT. This gives the protein CSAPVGEGGADTQYF.